This T cell receptor beta chain emerged from a study of CD8 T cells in ankylosing spondylitis. As for this clonotype: As yet, its antigen is unknown.

This CDR3 has 14 amino acids. V was clipped by 0 bases and J by 3 bases, with 6 bases between them. Germline CDR1 is SGHDT and CDR2 is YYEEEE. Notes on the study in general: Apparently characteristic of ankylosing spondylitis blood was a TCR beta motif (about eight highly homologous variants).

The authors made TCR beta libraries by quantitative 5'-RACE with molecular barcodes. TCRdb fed the 5' RACE reads into MiXCR, producing one record per CDR3 protein. The table includes approximately 400,000 distinct CDR3 sequences, more than 15% detected once. This receptor was taken from a male donor with ankylosing spondylitis. The gene calls are TRBV5-6 and TRBJ2-2, with no clear D. Sequencing was performed on blood, either unsorted or a sorted T cell fraction (not recorded which). In DNA, the CDR3 is TGTGCCAGCAGCTTGGCCGTAGACACCGGGGAGCTGTTTTTT. Encoded protein: CASSLAVDTGELFF.